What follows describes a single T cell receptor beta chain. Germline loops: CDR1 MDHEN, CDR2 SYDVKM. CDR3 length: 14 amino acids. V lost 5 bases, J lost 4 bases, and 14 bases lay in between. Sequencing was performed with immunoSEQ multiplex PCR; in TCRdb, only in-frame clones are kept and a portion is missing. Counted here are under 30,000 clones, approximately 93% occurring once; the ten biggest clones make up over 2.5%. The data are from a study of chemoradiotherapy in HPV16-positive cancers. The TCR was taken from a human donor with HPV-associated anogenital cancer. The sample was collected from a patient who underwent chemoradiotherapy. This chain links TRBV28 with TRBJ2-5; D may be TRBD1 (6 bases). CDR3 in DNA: TGTGCCAGCAGTCCCGCCACAGGGATAGAGACCCAGTACTTC. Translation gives CASSPATGIETQYF.